The clone carrying this TCR beta chain occurred once. Its target is unknown. At one end, the junction sequence differs from germline, possibly due to a read error. The data originate from a study of graft-versus-host responses after intestinal transplantation. Regarding the study as a whole: Recipient marrow held GvH clones, some first seen in ileum or blood.

Profiling relied on immunoSEQ multiplex PCR, and the TCRdb table lists in-frame clones only, not all of them. The profile shows around 100,000 clones, roughly 92% of them singletons. The clonotype comes from a human donor who was the organ donor for an intestinal transplant. The input for sequencing was unstimulated CD4+ T cells sorted from spleen or lymph node cells, taken before transplant.

The CDR3: CASSQVGRGLQGLNEKLFF. The CDR3 DNA sequence: TGCGCCAGCAGCCAAGTGGGAAGGGGGTTACAGGGACTTAATGAAAAGCTGTTTTTT. V is TRBV4-3 and J is TRBJ1-4; tentative D call: TRBD1 (6 bases). CDR3 length: 19 residues. Germline V gene lookup returns CDR1 LGHNA and CDR2 YSLEER.